These 30 T cell receptor beta chains were all obtained from the same sample, sequenced in a study of CD8 T cells in Susac syndrome. After extraction with the RNeasy kit, about 0.45 to 1 ug of the RNA was reverse transcribed using random hexamers. Via MiXCR, TCRdb re-called the immunoSEQ multiplex PCR reads, giving one row per CDR3 protein. The data contain 150,000 to 200,000 distinct CDR3 sequences, over 75% of them singletons. Sequencing was carried out using CD4+ T cells from PBMCs. The receptors were sampled from a human donor with Susac syndrome.

The V gene is TRBV5-1, the J gene TRBJ2-6, with D hard to call. V lost 9 bases, J lost 1 base, and 8 bases lay in between. Germline values: CDR1 SGHRS, CDR2 YFSETQ. CDR3 length: 13 amino acids. CDR3 nucleotides: TGCGCCACTGGGGAATCTGGGGCCAACGTCCTGACTTTC. This gives the protein CATGESGANVLTF.

The V gene is TRBV5-6, the J gene TRBJ1-4; D remains unclear. CDR3 length: 14 amino acids. Germline assignment: CDR1 SGHDT and CDR2 YYEEEE. Trimming cost V 0 bases and J 5 bases, with 8 bases left between them. The CDR3 nucleotides are TGTGCCAGCAGCTTGGAGAGGAGGAATGAAAAACTGTTTTTT. Protein sequence: CASSLERRNEKLFF.

The V gene is TRBV7-3, the J gene TRBJ2-3; 9 bases line up with TRBD2. The CDR3 has 15 amino acids. The germline gives CDR1 SGHTA, CDR2 FQGTGA. V lost 3 bases to trimming and J lost 3 bases; unmatched junction nucleotides: 4. The CDR3 nucleotides read TGTGCCAGCAGCTTTTTAGCGGGAGATACAGATACGCAGTATTTT. Its protein product is CASSFLAGDTDTQYF.

CDR3 region: CSARGGGDTQYF. CDR3 bases: TGCAGTGCCCGTGGGGGAGGAGATACGCAGTATTTT. V usage is TRBV20-1 and J usage is TRBJ2-3; D possibly corresponds to TRBD2 (6 bases). The V end lost 6 bases, the J end lost 5 bases, and 12 bases lay between the germline ends. Germline CDR1 DFQATT, CDR2 SNEGSKA (reference sequence). The CDR3 has 12 amino acids.

The V call is TRBV6-5, the J call TRBJ2-7; 9 nucleotides align to TRBD2. The germline V gene encodes CDR1 MNHEY and CDR2 SVGAGI. Trimming at V came to 4 bases and at J to 0 bases, leaving 13 bases not matched to a gene. CDR3 size: 18 residues. The DNA of the CDR3 is TGTGCCAGCAGTTTATCGGGGGCTAGCGGGACCATCTCCTACGAGCAGTACTTC. Translation: CASSLSGASGTISYEQYF.

This CDR3 reads CASSLDWTAIEGGYTF. The CDR3 nucleotides read TGTGCCAGCAGCTTAGATTGGACAGCTATAGAAGGTGGCTACACCTTC. The chain carries TRBV11-2 and TRBJ1-2; tentative D call: TRBD1 (6 bases). Germline V CDR1 and CDR2: SGHAT, FQNNGV. V lost 0 bases, J lost 7 bases, and 18 bases lay in between. This CDR3 spans 16 amino acids.

V usage is TRBV3-1 and J usage is TRBJ1-3; D ambiguous. This CDR3 has 15 amino acids. Germline CDR1 is LGHDT and CDR2 is YNNKEL (reference sequence). V dropped 1 base and J dropped 0 bases, with 7 bases sitting between them. CDR3 in amino acids: CASSQGTASGNTIYF. DNA for the CDR3: TGTGCCAGCAGCCAAGGGACGGCCTCTGGAAACACCATATATTTT. Supplemented by reference TRBV3-1 and TRBJ1-3, the full variable domain reads DTAVSQTPKYLVTQMGNDKSIKCEQNLGHDTMYWYKQDSKKFLKIMFSYNNKELIINETVPNRFSPKSPDKAHLNLHINSLELGDSAVYFCASSQGTASGNTIYFGEGSWLTVV.

This chain uses TRBV30 with TRBJ1-5; a possible D gene is TRBD1 (5 bases). CDR3 length: 14 residues. Trimming shortened V by 0 bases and J by 6 bases, and 12 bases separated the two germline ends. Germline CDR1 GTSNPN, CDR2 SVGIG (reference sequence). The chain's CDR3 is CAWSVGGVGQPQHF. The DNA for the CDR3 is TGTGCCTGGAGTGTAGGAGGGGTGGGTCAGCCCCAGCATTTT. Full variable domain (rest looked up from reference TRBV30 and TRBJ1-5): SQTIHQWPATLVQPVGSPLSLECTVEGTSNPNLYWYRQAAGRGLQLLFYSVGIGQISSEVPQNLSASRPQDRQFILSSKKLLLSDSGFYLCAWSVGGVGQPQHFGDGTRLSIL.

The chain recombines TRBV9 with TRBJ2-3; D remains ambiguous. V was cut by 0 bases and J by 2 bases, with 10 bases left in between. This CDR3 comprises 15 residues. Germline loops: CDR1 SGDLS, CDR2 YYNGEE. DNA for the CDR3: TGTGCCAGCAGCGTAGGTGTTACAAACACAGATACGCAGTATTTT. This translates into CASSVGVTNTDTQYF.

The CDR3 DNA sequence: TGTGCCATCAGTGCTCTAGGAAATGAGCAGTTCTTC. Translation: CAISALGNEQFF. The chain is built from TRBV10-3 and TRBJ2-1; unclear D gene. Trimming pared 4 bases from V and 7 bases from J, leaving 8 bases between. The CDR3 has 12 amino acids. Germline-derived CDR1 and CDR2 are ENHRY and SYGVKD.

The J gene is TRBJ1-5, the V gene TRBV20-1; D is uncertain. The CDR3 consists of 13 residues. Germline CDR1 reads DFQATT; CDR2 reads SNEGSKA (reference sequence). Trimming took off 5 bases at V and 3 bases at J, with 11 bases between the two ends. This chain's CDR3 is CSAGGKNNQPQHF. The CDR3 nucleotides are TGCAGTGCTGGAGGGAAAAACAATCAGCCCCAGCATTTT.

This clonotype was found a few times. The chain carries TRBV6-5 and TRBJ2-5, with 11 bases matching TRBD2. This CDR3 has 16 amino acids. The junction had 9 bases not matched to a gene; V was cut back by 2 bases and J by 7 bases. Germline V gene sequence: CDR1 MNHEY, CDR2 SVGAGI. The CDR3 nucleotides read TGTGCCAGCAGTTACGTAGCGGGAGGGACCGGGGGGACCCAGTACTTC. Residues: CASSYVAGGTGGTQYF.

The chain recombines TRBV20-1 with TRBJ2-7, with TRBD1 matching 8 bases. The germline CDR1 and CDR2 sequences are DFQATT and SNEGSKA (reference sequence). The CDR3 has 13 residues. V lost 3 bases and J lost 3; bases outside the gene matches: 4. CDR3 loop: CSASRDRNYEQYF. CDR3 coding DNA: TGCAGTGCTAGCCGGGACAGGAACTACGAGCAGTACTTC.

This chain joins TRBV20-1 and TRBJ2-3; TRBD2 is a possible D gene (6 bases). Germline CDR1 reads DFQATT; CDR2 reads SNEGSKA (reference sequence). Trimming stripped 4 bases from V and 0 bases from J, with 14 bases between. The CDR3 has 15 amino acids. CDR3 amino acids: CSAKPAGTSTDTQYF. The CDR3 DNA reads as TGCAGTGCTAAACCAGCTGGGACTAGCACAGATACGCAGTATTTT.

V and J are TRBV12-3 or TRBV12-4 and TRBJ2-5; D is ambiguous. The CDR3 consists of 14 residues. The V end was cut by 1 base, the J end by 0 bases, with 6 bases between. Written as DNA, the CDR3 is TGTGCCAGCAGTTTAGGTCTTAACCAAGAGACCCAGTACTTC. It is translated as CASSLGLNQETQYF.

This chain connects TRBV18 to TRBJ1-4, with 7 bases lining up with TRBD1. The J segment lost 4 bases and the V segment lost 1 base, leaving 3 bases of the junction unmatched. CDR1 and CDR2 from the germline V gene are KGHSH and LQKENI. This CDR3 has 15 amino acids. The CDR3 bases are TGTGCCAGCTCACCACAGGGACAGCATAATGAAAAACTGTTTTTT. It yields the protein CASSPQGQHNEKLFF. Filled out from reference TRBV18 and TRBJ1-4, the complete variable domain reads NAGVMQNPRHLVRRRGQEARLRCSPMKGHSHVYWYRQLPEEGLKFMVYLQKENIIDESGMPKERFSAEFPKEGPSILRIQQVVRGDSAAYFCASSPQGQHNEKLFFGSGTQLSVL.

V is TRBV29-1 and J is TRBJ2-7; TRBD1 aligns across 10 bases. CDR3 length: 13 residues. The junction had 7 bases not matched to a gene; V was cut back by 4 bases and J by 7 bases. The germline V gene has CDR1 SQVTM and CDR2 ANQGSEA. CDR3 nucleotide sequence: TGCAGCGTTGGACAGGGGGCGAGCGGGGAGCAGTACTTC. It encodes CSVGQGASGEQYF.

The CDR3: CASSRLGREGRETQYF. The CDR3 DNA sequence: TGTGCCAGCAGCCGCCTTGGGCGGGAGGGTCGGGAGACCCAGTACTTC. The chain joins TRBV7-3 to TRBJ2-5; 9 bases line up with TRBD2. This CDR3 comprises 16 residues. V lost 5 bases and J lost 5; bases outside the gene matches: 12. Germline CDR1 is SGHTA and CDR2 is FQGTGA.

The gene calls are TRBV12-3 or TRBV12-4 and TRBJ1-5; D call uncertain. The germline V and J ends were trimmed by 5 bases and 3 bases, with 11 bases remaining between them. The CDR3 loop spans 14 amino acids. The CDR3 DNA reads as TGTGCCAGCAGTCCCGTGCAGGCCAATCAGCCCCAGCATTTT. Amino acid sequence: CASSPVQANQPQHF.

V gene TRBV28 combines with J gene TRBJ2-5; a weak D match, TRBD1 (6 bases). Germline loops: CDR1 MDHEN, CDR2 SYDVKM. This CDR3 is 13 amino acids long. The V and J ends lost 3 bases and 4 bases respectively, with 9 bases between them. CDR3 in DNA: TGTGCCAGCAGTTTTTTAGGGGGAGAGACCCAGTACTTC. It codes for CASSFLGGETQYF.

V and J are TRBV12-3 or TRBV12-4 and TRBJ2-1; TRBD2 matches 9 bases. V lost 6 bases and J lost 3; bases outside the gene matches: 6. The CDR3 spans 15 residues. The CDR3 is CASSFSSGNYNEQFF. Written as DNA, the CDR3 is TGTGCCAGCAGCTTCTCTAGCGGGAACTACAATGAGCAGTTCTTC.

The chain joins TRBV4-1 to TRBJ2-7; either TRBD1 or TRBD2 may fit D (5 bases each). The CDR3 has 14 residues. The germline gives CDR1 MGHRA, CDR2 YSYEKL. V was cut by 1 base and J by 5 bases, with 12 bases left in between. The CDR3 loop is CASSQGTGTHEQYF. CDR3 nucleotides: TGCGCCAGCAGCCAAGGGACGGGGACCCACGAGCAGTACTTC.

The chain has TRBV12-3 or TRBV12-4 and TRBJ1-5; 9 bases align to TRBD1. V lost 6 bases and J lost 7; bases outside the gene matches: 7. There are 14 residues in the CDR3. The CDR3, as DNA: TGTGCCAGCAGCCTACAGGGGGCGGGGCAGCCCCAGCATTTT. This translates into CASSLQGAGQPQHF.

CDR3 protein: CASSVRNENSPLHF. The CDR3 bases are TGTGCCAGCAGTGTCAGGAATGAGAATTCACCCCTCCACTTT. The rearrangement joins TRBV2 to TRBJ1-6; no clear D. V was pared by 4 bases and J by 7 bases, with 11 bases between. The CDR3 is 14 residues long. The germline V gene encodes CDR1 SNHLY and CDR2 FYNNEI.

The chain employs TRBV5-1 and TRBJ1-1, with 7 bases fitting TRBD1. Losses at the gene ends were 4 bases for V and 6 bases for J; bases not matched to a gene: 12. The CDR3 runs 15 residues. Germline CDR1 SGHRS, CDR2 YFSETQ. In nucleotides, the CDR3 is TGCGCCAGCAGCATAACAGGGGATCGGATCTCTGAAGCTTTCTTT. Translated, it gives CASSITGDRISEAFF.

The chain links TRBV7-9 to TRBJ2-3; 9 bases are shared with TRBD1. V dropped 6 bases and J dropped 2; count of bases not matched to a gene: 6. The CDR3 loop spans 15 amino acids. Germline values: CDR1 SEHNR, CDR2 FQNEAQ (reference sequence). CDR3 region: CASRRDREVTDTQYF. Written as DNA, the CDR3 is TGTGCCAGCAGGCGGGACAGGGAAGTCACAGATACGCAGTATTTT.

This clonotype was found once. This chain connects TRBV20-1 to TRBJ2-7, with 7 bases that match TRBD1. Germline CDR1 reads DFQATT; CDR2 reads SNEGSKA (reference sequence). This CDR3 contains 15 residues. V shed 6 bases, J shed 3 bases, and the junction held 14 bases outside the gene matches. The CDR3 DNA sequence: TGCAGTGCCACAATCCCCGACAGGGCCCTCTACGAGCAGTACTTC. It yields the protein CSATIPDRALYEQYF.

The gene calls are TRBV4-2 and TRBJ2-1; D is unclear. The CDR3 consists of 17 residues. V was trimmed by 0 bases and J by 0 bases, leaving 12 bases between them. Germline loops: CDR1 LGHNA, CDR2 YNFKEQ. CDR3 sequence: CASSQDPTASSYNEQFF. CDR3 in DNA: TGTGCCAGCAGCCAAGATCCCACGGCTAGCTCCTACAATGAGCAGTTCTTC.

The V and J genes are TRBV12-3 or TRBV12-4 and TRBJ1-5; TRBD1 agrees at 7 bases. The CDR3 runs 13 residues. V lost 5 bases and J lost 4; bases outside the gene matches: 2. The CDR3 region is CASSTGENQPQHF. Here the CDR3 DNA reads TGTGCCAGCAGTACAGGGGAGAATCAGCCCCAGCATTTT.

The rearrangement uses TRBV12-3 or TRBV12-4 and TRBJ2-3, with TRBD2 matching 9 bases. The CDR3 spans 14 residues. V lost 8 bases and J lost 2; bases outside the gene matches: 5. The CDR3 DNA follows: TGTGCCAGCTCGGGCGGGAGGGACACAGATACGCAGTATTTT. Amino acids: CASSGGRDTDTQYF.